This T cell receptor beta chain appears in the sequencing data of a study of T cell changes during pregnancy in multiple sclerosis. The table came from immunoSEQ multiplex PCR; TCRdb's copy has only in-frame clones and leaves some out. The sample contains under 35,000 clones, approximately 90% of which appear only once. The length of the CDR3 is 16 residues. The junction had 4 bases not matched to a gene; V was cut back by 3 bases and J by 0 bases. Germline V lookup: CDR1 LNHDA, CDR2 SQIVND (reference sequence). The J gene is TRBJ2-7, the V gene TRBV19; 11 nucleotides match TRBD2. This TCR derives from a female donor with multiple sclerosis, enrolled in a pregnancy study. Sequenced here: CD4+ T cells from peripheral blood mononuclear cells, sampled in the first trimester of pregnancy. The CDR3 coding sequence is TGTGCCAGTAGTATTGTCACTAGCGGGGGCTCCTACGAGCAGTACTTC. Its protein product is CASSIVTSGGSYEQYF.